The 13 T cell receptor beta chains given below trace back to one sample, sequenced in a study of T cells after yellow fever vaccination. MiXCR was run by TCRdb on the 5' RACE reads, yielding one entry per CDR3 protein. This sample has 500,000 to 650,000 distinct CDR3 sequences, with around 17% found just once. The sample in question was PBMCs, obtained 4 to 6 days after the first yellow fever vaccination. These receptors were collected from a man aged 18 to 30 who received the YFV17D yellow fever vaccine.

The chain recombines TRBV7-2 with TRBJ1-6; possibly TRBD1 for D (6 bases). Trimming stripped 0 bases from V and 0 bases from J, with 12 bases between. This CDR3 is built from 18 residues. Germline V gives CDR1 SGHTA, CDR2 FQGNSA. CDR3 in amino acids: CASSLAGTQSSYNSPLHF. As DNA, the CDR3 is TGTGCCAGCAGCTTAGCGGGGACACAGAGCTCCTATAATTCACCCCTCCACTTT.

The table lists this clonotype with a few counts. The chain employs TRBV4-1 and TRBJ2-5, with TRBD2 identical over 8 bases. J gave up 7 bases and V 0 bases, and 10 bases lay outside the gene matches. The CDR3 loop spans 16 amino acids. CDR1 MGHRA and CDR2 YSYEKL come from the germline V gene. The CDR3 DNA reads TGCGCCAGCAGCCAAGATGGCGGGGGGTACCTACGGACCCAGTACTTC. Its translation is CASSQDGGGYLRTQYF.

The CDR3 sequence is CASSSGGSGAVNNEQFF. The CDR3 bases are TGTGCCAGCAGCTCCGGAGGTAGCGGGGCAGTGAACAATGAGCAGTTCTTC. The genes are TRBV7-9 and TRBJ2-1; the match to TRBD2 covers 8 bases. CDR1 SEHNR and CDR2 FQNEAQ come from the germline V gene (reference sequence). The CDR3 consists of 17 residues. Trimming cost V 4 bases and J 5 bases; bases outside gene matches: 13.

The CDR3 nucleotides are TGTGCCAGCAGCAACCACAAAGCCTACTATGGCTACACCTTC. Its translation: CASSNHKAYYGYTF. The V call is TRBV6-1, the J call TRBJ1-2; D is undetermined. The V gene's germline CDR1 is MNHNS and CDR2 SASEGT. Trimming took 6 bases from V and 3 from J, leaving 14 bases between them. The CDR3 length is 14 residues.

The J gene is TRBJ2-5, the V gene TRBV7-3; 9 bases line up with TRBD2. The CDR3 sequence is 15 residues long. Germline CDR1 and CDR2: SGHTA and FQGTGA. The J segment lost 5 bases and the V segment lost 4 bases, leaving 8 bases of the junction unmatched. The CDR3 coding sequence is TGTGCCAGCAGCTACCAGCGGGGGGTTGGGGAGACCCAGTACTTC. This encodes CASSYQRGVGETQYF.

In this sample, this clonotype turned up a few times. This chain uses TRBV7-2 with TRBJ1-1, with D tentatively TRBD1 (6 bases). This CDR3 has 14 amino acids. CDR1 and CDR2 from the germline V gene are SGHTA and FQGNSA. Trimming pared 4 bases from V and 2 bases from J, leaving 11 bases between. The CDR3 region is CASSSAGTNTEAFF. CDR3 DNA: TGTGCCAGCAGCTCCGCCGGGACAAACACTGAAGCTTTCTTT. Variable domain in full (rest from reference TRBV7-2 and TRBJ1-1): GAGVSQSPSNKVTEKGKDVELRCDPISGHTALYWYRQSLGQGLEFLIYFQGNSAPDKSGLPSDRFSAERTGGSVSTLTIQRTQQEDSAVYLCASSSAGTNTEAFFGQGTRLTVV.

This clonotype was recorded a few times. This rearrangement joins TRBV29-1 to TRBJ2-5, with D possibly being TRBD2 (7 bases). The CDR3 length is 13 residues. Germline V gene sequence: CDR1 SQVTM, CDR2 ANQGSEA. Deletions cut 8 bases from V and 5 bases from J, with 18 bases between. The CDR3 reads CSSQGRGGETQYF. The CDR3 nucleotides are TGCAGCTCCCAAGGAAGGGGGGGTGAGACCCAGTACTTC. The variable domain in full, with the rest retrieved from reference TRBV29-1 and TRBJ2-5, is SAVISQKPSRDICQRGTSLTIQCQVDSQVTMMFWYRQQPGQSLTLIATANQGSEATYESGFVIDKFPISRPNLTFSTLTVSNMSPEDSSIYLCSSQGRGGETQYFGPGTRLLVL.

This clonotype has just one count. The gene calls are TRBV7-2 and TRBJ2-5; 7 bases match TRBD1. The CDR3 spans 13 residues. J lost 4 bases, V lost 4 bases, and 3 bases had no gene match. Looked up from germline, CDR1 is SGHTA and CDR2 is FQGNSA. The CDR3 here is CASSSDRRETQYF. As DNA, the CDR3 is TGTGCCAGCAGCTCGGACAGGCGAGAGACCCAGTACTTC.

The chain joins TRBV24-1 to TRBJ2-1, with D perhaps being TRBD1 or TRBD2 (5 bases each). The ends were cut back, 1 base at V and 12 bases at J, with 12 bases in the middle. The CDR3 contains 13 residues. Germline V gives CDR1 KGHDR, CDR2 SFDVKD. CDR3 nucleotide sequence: TGTGCCACCAGTGATTTTACCGGGGCCCGGCAGTTCTTC. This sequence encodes CATSDFTGARQFF.

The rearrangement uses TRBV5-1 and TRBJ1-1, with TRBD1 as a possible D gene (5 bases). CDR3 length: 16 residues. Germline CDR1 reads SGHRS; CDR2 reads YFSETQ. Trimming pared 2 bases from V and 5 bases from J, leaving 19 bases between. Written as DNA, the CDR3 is TGCGCCAGCAGCTTTTCAAGTGGGGACCGTACAACTGAAGCTTTCTTT. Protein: CASSFSSGDRTTEAFF.

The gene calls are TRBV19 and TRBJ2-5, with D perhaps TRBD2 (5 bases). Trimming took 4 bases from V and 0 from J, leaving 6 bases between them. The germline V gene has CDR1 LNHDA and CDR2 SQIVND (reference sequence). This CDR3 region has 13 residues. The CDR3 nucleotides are TGTGCCAGTAGTAAGGGAGACCAAGAGACCCAGTACTTC. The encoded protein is CASSKGDQETQYF.

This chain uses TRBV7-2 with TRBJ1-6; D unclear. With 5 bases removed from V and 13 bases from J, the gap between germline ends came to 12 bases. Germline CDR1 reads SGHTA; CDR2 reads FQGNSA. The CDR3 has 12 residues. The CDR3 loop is CASSRAPGPLHF. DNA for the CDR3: TGTGCCAGCAGCCGAGCCCCTGGGCCCCTCCACTTT.

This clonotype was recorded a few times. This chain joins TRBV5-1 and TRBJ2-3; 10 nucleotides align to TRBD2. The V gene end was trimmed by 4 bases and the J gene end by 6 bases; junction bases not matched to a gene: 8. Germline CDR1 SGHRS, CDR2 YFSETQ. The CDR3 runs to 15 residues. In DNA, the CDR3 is TGCGCCAGCAGCCTACGAGCGGGGGGGGAGGATACGCAGTATTTT. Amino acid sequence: CASSLRAGGEDTQYF.